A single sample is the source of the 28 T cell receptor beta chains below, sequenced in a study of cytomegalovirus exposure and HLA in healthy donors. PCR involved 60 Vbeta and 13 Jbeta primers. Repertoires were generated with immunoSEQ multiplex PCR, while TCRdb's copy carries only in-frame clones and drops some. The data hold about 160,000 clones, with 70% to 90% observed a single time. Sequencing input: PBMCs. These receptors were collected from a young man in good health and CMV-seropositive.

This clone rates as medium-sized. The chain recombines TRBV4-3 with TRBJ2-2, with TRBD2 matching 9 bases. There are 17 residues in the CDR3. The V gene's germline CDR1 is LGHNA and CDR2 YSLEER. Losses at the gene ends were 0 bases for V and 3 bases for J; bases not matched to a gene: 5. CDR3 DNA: TGCGCCAGCAGCCAAGATTCCAGCGGGGGGCACACCGGGGAGCTGTTTTTT. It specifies CASSQDSSGGHTGELFF.

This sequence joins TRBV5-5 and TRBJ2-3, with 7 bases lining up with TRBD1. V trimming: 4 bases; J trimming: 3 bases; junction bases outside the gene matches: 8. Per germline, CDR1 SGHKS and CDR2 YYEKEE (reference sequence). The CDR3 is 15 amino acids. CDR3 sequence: CASSPRQGLTDTQYF. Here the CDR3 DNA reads TGTGCCAGCAGCCCGCGACAGGGTCTGACAGATACGCAGTATTTT. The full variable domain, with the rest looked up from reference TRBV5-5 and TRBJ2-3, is DAGVTQSPTHLIKTRGQQVTLRCSPISGHKSVSWYQQVLGQGPQFIFQYYEKEERGRGNFPDRFSARQFPNYSSELNVNALLLGDSALYLCASSPRQGLTDTQYFGPGTRLTVL.

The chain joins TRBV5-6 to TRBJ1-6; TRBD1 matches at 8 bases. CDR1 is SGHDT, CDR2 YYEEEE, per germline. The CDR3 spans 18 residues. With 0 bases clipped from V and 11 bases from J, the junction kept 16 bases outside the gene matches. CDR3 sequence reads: CASSLDSRTGPEGAPLHF. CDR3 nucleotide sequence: TGTGCCAGCAGCTTGGATAGTCGGACAGGGCCCGAAGGTGCACCCCTCCACTTT.

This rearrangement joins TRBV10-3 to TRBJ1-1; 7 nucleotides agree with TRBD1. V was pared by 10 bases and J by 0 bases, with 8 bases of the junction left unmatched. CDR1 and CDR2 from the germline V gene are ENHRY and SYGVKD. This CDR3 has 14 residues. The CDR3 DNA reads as TGTGCCACCTTACCAGGGACAGTGAACACTGAAGCTTTCTTT. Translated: CATLPGTVNTEAFF.

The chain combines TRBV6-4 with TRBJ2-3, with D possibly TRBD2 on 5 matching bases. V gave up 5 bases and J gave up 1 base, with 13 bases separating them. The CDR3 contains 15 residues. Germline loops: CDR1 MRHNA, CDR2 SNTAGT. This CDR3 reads CASSSSRVGTDTQYF. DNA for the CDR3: TGTGCCAGCAGTTCCTCGCGGGTAGGCACAGATACGCAGTATTTT.

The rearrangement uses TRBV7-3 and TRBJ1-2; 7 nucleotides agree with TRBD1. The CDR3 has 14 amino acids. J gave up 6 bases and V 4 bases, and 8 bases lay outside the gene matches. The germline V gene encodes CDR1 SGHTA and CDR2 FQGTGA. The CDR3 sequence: CASSSGGGNDGYTF. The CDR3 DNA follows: TGTGCCAGCAGCTCAGGAGGGGGCAATGATGGCTACACCTTC.

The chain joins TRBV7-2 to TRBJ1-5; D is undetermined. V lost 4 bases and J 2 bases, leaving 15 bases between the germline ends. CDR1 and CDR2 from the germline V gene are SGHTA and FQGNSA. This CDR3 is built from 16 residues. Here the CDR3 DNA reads TGTGCCAGCAGCTCCCCGCGGTTCGGGGGCAATCAGCCCCAGCATTTT. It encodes CASSSPRFGGNQPQHF.

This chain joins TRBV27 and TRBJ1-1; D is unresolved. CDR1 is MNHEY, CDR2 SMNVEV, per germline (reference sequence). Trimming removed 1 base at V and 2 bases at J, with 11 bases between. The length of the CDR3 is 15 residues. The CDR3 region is CASSLFARLNTEAFF. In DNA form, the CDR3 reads TGTGCCAGCAGTTTATTCGCACGGTTAAACACTGAAGCTTTCTTT.

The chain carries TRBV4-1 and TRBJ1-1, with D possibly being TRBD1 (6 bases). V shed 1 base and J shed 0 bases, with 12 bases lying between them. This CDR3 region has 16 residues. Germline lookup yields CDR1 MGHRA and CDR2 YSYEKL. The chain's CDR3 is CASSQGAGDMNTEAFF. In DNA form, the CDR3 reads TGCGCCAGCAGCCAAGGGGCAGGGGACATGAACACTGAAGCTTTCTTT.

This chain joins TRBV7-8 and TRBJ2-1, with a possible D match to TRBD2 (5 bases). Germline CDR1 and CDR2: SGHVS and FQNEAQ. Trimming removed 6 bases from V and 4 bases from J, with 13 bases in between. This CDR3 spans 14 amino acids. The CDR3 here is CASRMTGSYNEQFF. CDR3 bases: TGTGCCAGCAGGATGACGGGGTCGTACAATGAGCAGTTCTTC.

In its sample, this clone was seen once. CDR3 nucleotides: TGTGCCAGCAGTGACGAGGTCAATCAGCCCCAGCATTTT. Its translation: CASSDEVNQPQHF. The chain joins TRBV6-4 to TRBJ1-5; D gene uncertain. The germline V and J ends were trimmed by 2 bases and 3 bases, with 5 bases remaining between them. Per germline, CDR1 MRHNA and CDR2 SNTAGT. The CDR3 is 13 amino acids.

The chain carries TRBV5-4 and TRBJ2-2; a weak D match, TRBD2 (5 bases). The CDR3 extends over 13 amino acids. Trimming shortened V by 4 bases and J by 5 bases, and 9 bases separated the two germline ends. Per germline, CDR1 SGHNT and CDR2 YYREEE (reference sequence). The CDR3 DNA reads TGTGCCAGCAGCGCCGGGGTAACCGGGGAGCTGTTTTTT. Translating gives CASSAGVTGELFF.

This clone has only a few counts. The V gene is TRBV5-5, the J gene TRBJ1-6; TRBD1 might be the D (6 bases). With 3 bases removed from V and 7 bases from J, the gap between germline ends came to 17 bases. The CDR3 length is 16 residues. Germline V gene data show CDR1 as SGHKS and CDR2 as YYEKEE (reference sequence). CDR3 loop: CASSWTPGQGNSPLHF. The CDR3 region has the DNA TGTGCCAGCAGCTGGACGCCGGGCCAGGGGAATTCACCCCTCCACTTT.

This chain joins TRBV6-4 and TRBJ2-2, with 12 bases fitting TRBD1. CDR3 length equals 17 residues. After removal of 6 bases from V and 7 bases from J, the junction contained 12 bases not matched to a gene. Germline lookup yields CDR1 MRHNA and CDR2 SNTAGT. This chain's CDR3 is CASRTLGDRGPDGELFF. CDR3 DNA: TGTGCCAGCAGAACACTTGGGGACAGGGGGCCCGACGGGGAGCTGTTTTTT.

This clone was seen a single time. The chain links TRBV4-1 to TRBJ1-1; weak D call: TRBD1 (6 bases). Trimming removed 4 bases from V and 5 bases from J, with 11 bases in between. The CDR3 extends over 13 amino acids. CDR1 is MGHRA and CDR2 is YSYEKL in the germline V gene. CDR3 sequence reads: CASSRGGRTEAFF. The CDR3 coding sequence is TGCGCCAGCAGCCGGGGGGGCAGAACTGAAGCTTTCTTT.

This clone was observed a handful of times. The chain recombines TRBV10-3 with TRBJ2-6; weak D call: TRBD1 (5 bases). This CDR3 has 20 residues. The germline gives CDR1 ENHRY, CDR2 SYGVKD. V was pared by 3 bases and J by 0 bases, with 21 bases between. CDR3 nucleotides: TGTGCCATCAGTGACCGGGTTCAGGGTGACGGAAACTCTGGGGCCAACGTCCTGACTTTC. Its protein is CAISDRVQGDGNSGANVLTF.

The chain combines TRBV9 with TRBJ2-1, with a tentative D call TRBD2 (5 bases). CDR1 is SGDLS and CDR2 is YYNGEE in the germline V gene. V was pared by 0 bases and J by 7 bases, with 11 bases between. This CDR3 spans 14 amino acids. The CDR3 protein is CASSVVEGWNEQFF. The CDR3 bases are TGTGCCAGCAGCGTAGTTGAGGGTTGGAATGAGCAGTTCTTC.

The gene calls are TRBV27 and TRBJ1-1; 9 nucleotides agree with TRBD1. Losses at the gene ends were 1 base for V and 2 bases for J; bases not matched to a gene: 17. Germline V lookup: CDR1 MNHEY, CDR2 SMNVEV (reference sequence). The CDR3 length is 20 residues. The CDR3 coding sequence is TGTGCCAGCAGTTTATTATCACCGCGGACAGGGGACCCCGTAAACACTGAAGCTTTCTTT. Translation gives CASSLLSPRTGDPVNTEAFF.

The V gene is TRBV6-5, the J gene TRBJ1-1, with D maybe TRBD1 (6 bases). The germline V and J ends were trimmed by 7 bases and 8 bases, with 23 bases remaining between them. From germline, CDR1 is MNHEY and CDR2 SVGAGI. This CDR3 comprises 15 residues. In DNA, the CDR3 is TGTGCCAGCACCTCCCCCGCACAGGGTGAGAGCGAAGCTTTCTTT. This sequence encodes CASTSPAQGESEAFF.

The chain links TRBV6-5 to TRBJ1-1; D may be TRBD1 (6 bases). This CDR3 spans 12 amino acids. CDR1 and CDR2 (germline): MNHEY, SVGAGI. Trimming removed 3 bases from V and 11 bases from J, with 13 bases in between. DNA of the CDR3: TGTGCCAGCAGTTATGAAGGGGGTTTGGCTTTCTTT. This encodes CASSYEGGLAFF.

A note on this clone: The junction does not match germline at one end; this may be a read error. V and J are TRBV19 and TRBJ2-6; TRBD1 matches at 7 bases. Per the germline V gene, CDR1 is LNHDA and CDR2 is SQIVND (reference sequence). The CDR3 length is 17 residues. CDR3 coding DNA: TGTGCCAGTACTAAAGGGACAGTACTCTCTGGGGCCAACGGCCTGACTTTC. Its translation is CASTKGTVLSGANGLTF.

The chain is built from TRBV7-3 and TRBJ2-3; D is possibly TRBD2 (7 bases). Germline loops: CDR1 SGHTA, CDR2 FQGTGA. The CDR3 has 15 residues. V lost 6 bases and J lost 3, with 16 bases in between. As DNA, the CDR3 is TGTGCCAGCAGTGTAGGGGGGGGCAAGACAGATACGCAGTATTTT. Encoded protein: CASSVGGGKTDTQYF.

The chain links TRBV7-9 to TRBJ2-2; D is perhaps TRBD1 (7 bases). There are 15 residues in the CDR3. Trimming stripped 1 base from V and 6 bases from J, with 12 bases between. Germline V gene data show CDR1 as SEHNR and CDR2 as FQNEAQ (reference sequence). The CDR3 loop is CASSLGDREAGELFF. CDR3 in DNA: TGTGCCAGCAGCTTAGGTGACAGGGAGGCCGGGGAGCTGTTTTTT.

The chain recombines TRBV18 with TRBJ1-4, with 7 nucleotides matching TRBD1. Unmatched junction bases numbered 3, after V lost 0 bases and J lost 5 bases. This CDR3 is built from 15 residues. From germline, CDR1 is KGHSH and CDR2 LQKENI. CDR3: CASSPPGTENEKLFF. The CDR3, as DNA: TGTGCCAGCTCACCACCAGGGACAGAGAATGAAAAACTGTTTTTT.

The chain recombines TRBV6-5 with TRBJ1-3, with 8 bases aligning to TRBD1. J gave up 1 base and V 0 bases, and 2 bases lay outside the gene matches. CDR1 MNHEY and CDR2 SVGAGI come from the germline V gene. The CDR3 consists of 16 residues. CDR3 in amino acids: CASSYSNRGSGNTIYF. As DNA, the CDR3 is TGTGCCAGCAGTTACTCGAACAGGGGGTCTGGAAACACCATATATTTT.

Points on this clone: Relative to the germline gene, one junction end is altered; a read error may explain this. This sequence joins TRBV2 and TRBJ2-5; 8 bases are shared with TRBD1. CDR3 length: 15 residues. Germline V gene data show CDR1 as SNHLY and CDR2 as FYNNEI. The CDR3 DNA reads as TGTGCCAGCAGACTGGGACAGGAGGGCTTAGAGGCCCAGTACTTC. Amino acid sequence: CASRLGQEGLEAQYF.

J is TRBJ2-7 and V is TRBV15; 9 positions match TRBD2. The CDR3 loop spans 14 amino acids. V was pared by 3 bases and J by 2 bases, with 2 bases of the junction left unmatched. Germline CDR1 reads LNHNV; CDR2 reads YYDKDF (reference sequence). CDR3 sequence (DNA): TGTGCCACCAGCAGTAGCGGGGGAACCTACGAGCAGTACTTC. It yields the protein CATSSSGGTYEQYF.

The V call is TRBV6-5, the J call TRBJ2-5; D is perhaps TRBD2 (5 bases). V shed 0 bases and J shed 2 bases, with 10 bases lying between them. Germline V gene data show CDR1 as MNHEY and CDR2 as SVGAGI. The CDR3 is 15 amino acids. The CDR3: CASSYSVGSQETQYF. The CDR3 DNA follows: TGTGCCAGCAGTTACTCTGTGGGGAGTCAAGAGACCCAGTACTTC.